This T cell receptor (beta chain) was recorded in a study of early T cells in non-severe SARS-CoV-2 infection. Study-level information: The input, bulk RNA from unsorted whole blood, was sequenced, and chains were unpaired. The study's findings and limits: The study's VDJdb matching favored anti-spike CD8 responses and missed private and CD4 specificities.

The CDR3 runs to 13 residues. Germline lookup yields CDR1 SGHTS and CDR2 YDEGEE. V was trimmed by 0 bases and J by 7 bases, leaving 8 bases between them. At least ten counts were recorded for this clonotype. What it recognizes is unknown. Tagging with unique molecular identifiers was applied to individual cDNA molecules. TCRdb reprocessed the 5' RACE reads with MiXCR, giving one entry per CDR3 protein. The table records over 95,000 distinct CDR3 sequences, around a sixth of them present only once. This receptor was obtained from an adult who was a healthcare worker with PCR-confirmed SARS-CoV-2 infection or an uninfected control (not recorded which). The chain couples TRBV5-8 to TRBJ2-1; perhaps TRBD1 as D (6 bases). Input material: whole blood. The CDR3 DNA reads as TGTGCCAGCAGCTTGGCCCAGGGGAATGAGCAGTTCTTC. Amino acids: CASSLAQGNEQFF.